Presented here are 30 T cell receptor beta chains from one specimen sequenced in a study of OX40 agonist ivuxolimab in advanced cancers. The table came from immunoSEQ multiplex PCR; TCRdb's copy has only in-frame clones and leaves some out. The table lists 70,000 to 100,000 clones, around four fifths of them singletons. Sample: CD4+ or CD8+ T cells sorted from blood, taken in a trial of the OX40 agonist ivuxolimab. These receptors came from an adult with an advanced solid tumor such as melanoma, head and neck, liver or kidney cancer.

This chain connects TRBV6-6 to TRBJ2-1; the match to TRBD1 covers 7 bases. The V segment lost 0 bases and the J segment 5 bases; nucleotides outside the gene matches: 4. From germline, CDR1 is MNHNY and CDR2 SVGAGI (reference sequence). The length of the CDR3 is 15 residues. CDR3 residues: CASSYSRDRDNEQFF. CDR3 nucleotides: TGTGCCAGCAGTTACTCGAGAGACAGGGACAATGAGCAGTTCTTC.

V usage is TRBV6-1 and J usage is TRBJ1-6; D is unclear. This CDR3 has 17 amino acids. The ends were cut back, 0 bases at V and 4 bases at J, with 13 bases in the middle. CDR1 and CDR2 from the germline V gene are MNHNS and SASEGT. The CDR3 spells CASSEAAGGIYNSPLHF. The DNA of the CDR3 is TGTGCCAGCAGTGAAGCCGCGGGAGGAATATATAATTCACCCCTCCACTTT.

The chain joins TRBV5-1 to TRBJ2-1, with TRBD2 matching over 9 bases. V lost 5 bases to trimming and J lost 3 bases; unmatched junction nucleotides: 9. CDR1 and CDR2 from the germline V gene are SGHRS and YFSETQ. The CDR3 runs to 16 residues. In DNA form, the CDR3 reads TGCGCCAGCAGAAGCGGGGGGCCCACGGGCTACAATGAGCAGTTCTTC. Translating it yields CASRSGGPTGYNEQFF.

This clone is a singleton in its sample. The V gene is TRBV5-1, the J gene TRBJ2-5, with D hard to call. V lost 5 bases, J lost 1 base, and 15 bases lay in between. CDR1 and CDR2 from the germline V gene are SGHRS and YFSETQ. This CDR3 region has 15 residues. The CDR3 spells CASSLGAGLQETQYF. In nucleotides, the CDR3 is TGCGCCAGCAGTCTTGGAGCCGGGCTCCAAGAGACCCAGTACTTC.

The rearrangement links TRBV28 to TRBJ1-1; unclear D gene. The CDR3 has 14 amino acids. The V gene's germline CDR1 is MDHEN and CDR2 SYDVKM. V shed 7 bases and J shed 2 bases, with 14 bases lying between them. CDR3 bases: TGTGCCAGCACCTCGCTCACGGGAAACACTGAAGCTTTCTTT. Translated: CASTSLTGNTEAFF. The whole variable domain, remainder taken from reference TRBV28 and TRBJ1-1, is DVKVTQSSRYLVKRTGEKVFLECVQDMDHENMFWYRQDPGLGLRLIYFSYDVKMKEKGDIPEGYSVSREKKERFSLILESASTNQTSMYLCASTSLTGNTEAFFGQGTRLTVV.

This clone appeared a single time. The rearrangement joins TRBV28 to TRBJ2-6; 10 bases fit TRBD1. The CDR3 totals 18 residues. Per germline, CDR1 MDHEN and CDR2 SYDVKM. After removal of 5 bases from V and 0 bases from J, the junction contained 7 bases not matched to a gene. In nucleotides, the CDR3 is TGTGCCAGCAGTCTCATCGGGACAGGGGTCTCTGGGGCCAACGTCCTGACTTTC. It yields the protein CASSLIGTGVSGANVLTF.

This chain joins TRBV6-1 and TRBJ1-4; maybe TRBD1 (6 bases). Per the germline V gene, CDR1 is MNHNS and CDR2 is SASEGT. The ends were cut back, 6 bases at V and 8 bases at J, with 10 bases in the middle. This CDR3 spans 12 amino acids. CDR3 DNA sequence: TGTGCCAGCAGGAGCCAGGGGGAAAAACTGTTTTTT. As protein: CASRSQGEKLFF.

This clone was seen only once. The chain couples TRBV7-3 to TRBJ2-6; D is tentatively TRBD1 or TRBD2 (5 bases each). The length of the CDR3 is 18 residues. CDR1 is SGHTA and CDR2 is FQGTGA in the germline V gene. V dropped 5 bases and J dropped 0 bases, with 17 bases sitting between them. CDR3 protein: CASSRGGGYRSGANVLTF. The CDR3 bases are TGTGCCAGCAGCCGTGGTGGGGGTTACCGCTCTGGGGCCAACGTCCTGACTTTC. Full variable domain (outside the CDR3, taken from reference TRBV7-3 and TRBJ2-6): GAGVSQTPSNKVTEKGKYVELRCDPISGHTALYWYRQSLGQGPEFLIYFQGTGAADDSGLPNDRFFAVRPEGSVSTLKIQRTERGDSAVYLCASSRGGGYRSGANVLTFGAGSRLTVL.

V usage is TRBV10-3 and J usage is TRBJ2-3, with TRBD2 matching 8 bases. CDR3 size: 15 residues. Losses at the gene ends were 5 bases for V and 4 bases for J; bases not matched to a gene: 8. The germline CDR1 and CDR2 sequences are ENHRY and SYGVKD. CDR3 nucleotides: TGTGCCATCAGTTATGGCGGGGGGACATCAGATACGCAGTATTTT. This codes for CAISYGGGTSDTQYF.

The chain is built from TRBV28 and TRBJ1-4; 9 nucleotides match TRBD1. With 5 bases clipped from V and 4 bases from J, the junction kept 5 bases outside the gene matches. The germline gives CDR1 MDHEN, CDR2 SYDVKM. The CDR3 runs to 15 residues. The CDR3 loop reads CASSVSGQGNEKLFF. The CDR3 bases are TGTGCCAGCAGTGTATCGGGACAGGGTAATGAAAAACTGTTTTTT.

The chain recombines TRBV15 with TRBJ2-7; D ambiguous. The CDR3 extends over 12 amino acids. Trimming removed 3 bases from V and 4 bases from J, with 7 bases in between. Germline V lookup: CDR1 LNHNV, CDR2 YYDKDF (reference sequence). The CDR3 loop is CATSRNEYEQYV. CDR3 DNA: TGTGCCACCAGCAGGAATGAATACGAGCAGTACGTC.

This sequence joins TRBV7-3 and TRBJ2-3; unclear D gene. Trimming stripped 0 bases from V and 5 bases from J, with 6 bases between. Germline V lookup: CDR1 SGHTA, CDR2 FQGTGA. This CDR3 region has 13 residues. The CDR3 region is CASSLTRQDTQYF. The CDR3 DNA follows: TGTGCCAGCAGCTTAACTAGACAAGATACGCAGTATTTT.

The V gene is TRBV18, the J gene TRBJ2-3, with TRBD1 identical over 9 bases. From germline, CDR1 is KGHSH and CDR2 LQKENI. The CDR3 is 15 amino acids. V was clipped by 3 bases and J by 7 bases; unmatched bases: 8. The CDR3 protein is CASSPGTGRINTQYF. The CDR3 region has the DNA TGTGCCAGCTCACCGGGGACAGGGCGAATTAATACGCAGTATTTT.

The chain combines TRBV28 with TRBJ1-5; D gene unclear. Germline CDR1 is MDHEN and CDR2 is SYDVKM. The CDR3 consists of 12 residues. The germline V and J ends were trimmed by 2 bases and 4 bases, with 3 bases remaining between them. The CDR3 is CASSLRNQPQHF. In nucleotides, the CDR3 is TGTGCCAGCAGTTTAAGAAATCAGCCCCAGCATTTT.

V is TRBV11-2 and J is TRBJ2-3; 7 bases map to TRBD2. Unmatched junction bases numbered 5, after V lost 4 bases and J lost 4 bases. Germline V gives CDR1 SGHAT, CDR2 FQNNGV. The CDR3 contains 14 residues. The CDR3: CASSSGGGPDTQYF. DNA for the CDR3: TGTGCCAGCAGCTCGGGGGGTGGGCCAGATACGCAGTATTTT.

This chain links TRBV27 with TRBJ2-1; D not certain. Germline-derived CDR1 and CDR2 are MNHEY and SMNVEV (reference sequence). V lost 4 bases and J 4 bases, leaving 11 bases between the germline ends. This CDR3 has 14 amino acids. The CDR3 nucleotides are TGTGCCAGCAGTTCTCAAGAGATTTACAATGAGCAGTTCTTC. Translation: CASSSQEIYNEQFF.

The genes are TRBV25-1 and TRBJ2-5; 12 nucleotides line up with TRBD2. V dropped 6 bases and J dropped 4; count of bases not matched to a gene: 3. CDR3 size: 14 residues. Germline V lookup: CDR1 MGHDK, CDR2 SYGVNS. CDR3 sequence (DNA): TGTGCCAGCAGGGGGACTAGCGGGCCAGAGACCCAGTACTTC. This gives the protein CASRGTSGPETQYF.

The chain links TRBV11-2 to TRBJ2-3; 12 nucleotides line up with TRBD2. This CDR3 region has 16 residues. Germline V CDR1 and CDR2: SGHAT, FQNNGV. V dropped 5 bases and J dropped 0; count of bases not matched to a gene: 3. As DNA, the CDR3 is TGTGCCAGCAGCAAGGGACTAGCGGGTAGCACAGATACGCAGTATTTT. Encoded protein: CASSKGLAGSTDTQYF. The variable domain in full, completed from reference TRBV11-2 and TRBJ2-3, reads EAGVAQSPRYKIIEKRQSVAFWCNPISGHATLYWYQQILGQGPKLLIQFQNNGVVDDSQLPKDRFSAERLKGVDSTLKIQPAKLEDSAVYLCASSKGLAGSTDTQYFGPGTRLTVL.

The chain links TRBV29-1 to TRBJ1-2, with unresolved D. This CDR3 contains 11 residues. Trimming took off 4 bases at V and 4 bases at J, with 7 bases between the two ends. CDR1 is SQVTM, CDR2 ANQGSEA, per germline. The CDR3 DNA sequence: TGCAGCGTTGGCAGCTTCTATGGCTACACCTTC. This translates into CSVGSFYGYTF.

The V and J genes are TRBV29-1 and TRBJ2-3, with 8 bases fitting TRBD1. The V gene end was trimmed by 4 bases and the J gene end by 3 bases; junction bases not matched to a gene: 12. The CDR3 consists of 16 residues. CDR1 and CDR2 (germline): SQVTM, ANQGSEA. Here the CDR3 DNA reads TGCAGCGTTGCTCCCGGACAGGGCCCCCCTACAGATACGCAGTATTTT. Translating it yields CSVAPGQGPPTDTQYF.

This clone was observed a single time. The chain joins TRBV10-3 to TRBJ1-1, with D unresolved. Germline V lookup: CDR1 ENHRY, CDR2 SYGVKD. The CDR3 extends over 14 amino acids. Trimming shortened V by 5 bases and J by 1 base, and 11 bases separated the two germline ends. In DNA, the CDR3 is TGTGCCATCAGTCCCAACGGGAAGAACACTGAAGCTTTCTTT. This codes for CAISPNGKNTEAFF.

The chain links TRBV7-2 to TRBJ2-6; 7 bases line up with TRBD1. CDR3 length: 15 residues. The V and J ends lost 2 bases and 5 bases, in that order; junction bases with no gene match: 3. From germline, CDR1 is SGHTA and CDR2 FQGNSA. The CDR3 sequence is CASSLPGGRANVLTF. Here the CDR3 DNA reads TGTGCCAGCAGCTTACCAGGGGGTAGGGCCAACGTCCTGACTTTC.

This clone appeared a few times. The gene calls are TRBV19 and TRBJ1-6; tentatively, D is TRBD1 (6 bases). Germline V gives CDR1 LNHDA, CDR2 SQIVND (reference sequence). V dropped 8 bases and J dropped 9 bases, with 20 bases sitting between them. The length of the CDR3 is 15 residues. This CDR3 is CASRQAIIRRSPLHF. The CDR3 DNA is TGTGCCAGTCGACAGGCTATAATCCGACGTTCACCCCTCCACTTT.

The chain joins TRBV12-1 to TRBJ2-7; whether TRBD1, the table's D call, matches the DNA was not checked. TRBV12-1 is noted as a pseudogene. CDR3 length: 14 amino acids. The CDR3 reads CASRPGQRFYEQYV. In DNA, the CDR3 is TGTGCCAGCAGACCGGGACAGCGCTTCTACGAGCAGTACGTC.

This chain connects TRBV19 to TRBJ1-5, with D uncertain. The germline V and J ends were trimmed by 4 bases and 3 bases, with 19 bases remaining between them. This CDR3 region has 17 residues. Germline V gene lookup returns CDR1 LNHDA and CDR2 SQIVND (reference sequence). CDR3 in DNA: TGTGCCAGTAGTAGGGCGCCTCGACAATCAACCAATCAGCCCCAGCATTTT. Translation gives CASSRAPRQSTNQPQHF.

This sequence joins TRBV11-2 and TRBJ2-1; TRBD1 is a possible D gene (5 bases). V gave up 2 bases and J gave up 6 bases, with 14 bases separating them. Per the germline V gene, CDR1 is SGHAT and CDR2 is FQNNGV. This CDR3 comprises 15 residues. CDR3 region: CASSLSGAPSNEQFF. DNA of the CDR3: TGTGCCAGCAGCTTAAGTGGGGCCCCGTCCAATGAGCAGTTCTTC.

The V and J genes are TRBV28 and TRBJ2-3; D may be TRBD1 or TRBD2 (7 bases each). This CDR3 spans 15 amino acids. Germline V gene data show CDR1 as MDHEN and CDR2 as SYDVKM. The germline V and J ends were trimmed by 5 bases and 0 bases, with 12 bases remaining between them. CDR3 sequence reads: CASSPQGGSTDTQYF. CDR3 nucleotide sequence: TGTGCCAGCAGTCCTCAGGGGGGGAGCACAGATACGCAGTATTTT. Drawing the rest from reference TRBV28 and TRBJ2-3, the complete variable domain is DVKVTQSSRYLVKRTGEKVFLECVQDMDHENMFWYRQDPGLGLRLIYFSYDVKMKEKGDIPEGYSVSREKKERFSLILESASTNQTSMYLCASSPQGGSTDTQYFGPGTRLTVL.

This clone was found once. CDR3: CAIRASGYNEQFF. CDR3 bases: TGTGCCATCAGGGCTAGCGGATACAATGAGCAGTTCTTC. The chain carries TRBV10-3 and TRBJ2-1, with 7 bases that match TRBD2. The CDR3 has 13 residues. Germline V gives CDR1 ENHRY, CDR2 SYGVKD. V shed 6 bases, J shed 4 bases, and the junction held 3 bases outside the gene matches.

V gene TRBV7-2 combines with J gene TRBJ1-2; 7 bases match TRBD1. The CDR3 sequence is 13 residues long. J gave up 5 bases and V 1 base, and 1 base lay outside the gene matches. CDR1 and CDR2 from the germline V gene are SGHTA and FQGNSA. This CDR3 reads CASSLEGAYGYTF. CDR3 coding DNA: TGTGCCAGCAGCTTAGAGGGGGCTTATGGCTACACCTTC.

The chain carries TRBV10-3 and TRBJ1-6, with a weak D call TRBD1 (5 bases). The CDR3 runs 14 residues. Germline V gene data show CDR1 as ENHRY and CDR2 as SYGVKD. V lost 7 bases and J lost 7, with 14 bases in between. This CDR3 reads CAIKKGQENSPLHF. The CDR3, as DNA: TGTGCCATCAAAAAGGGGCAAGAGAATTCACCCCTCCACTTT.